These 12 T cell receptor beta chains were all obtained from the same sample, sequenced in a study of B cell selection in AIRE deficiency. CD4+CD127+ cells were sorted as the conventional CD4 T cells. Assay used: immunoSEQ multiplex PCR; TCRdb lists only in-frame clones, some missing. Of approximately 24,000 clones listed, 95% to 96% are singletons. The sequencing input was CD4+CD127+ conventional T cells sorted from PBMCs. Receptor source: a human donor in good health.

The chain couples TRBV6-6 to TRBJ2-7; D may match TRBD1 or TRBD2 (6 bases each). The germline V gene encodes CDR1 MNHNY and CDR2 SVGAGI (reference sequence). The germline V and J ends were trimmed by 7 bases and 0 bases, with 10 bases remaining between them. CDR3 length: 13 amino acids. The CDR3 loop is CASTGGGSYEQYF. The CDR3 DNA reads TGTGCCAGCACCGGAGGGGGCTCCTACGAGCAGTACTTC.

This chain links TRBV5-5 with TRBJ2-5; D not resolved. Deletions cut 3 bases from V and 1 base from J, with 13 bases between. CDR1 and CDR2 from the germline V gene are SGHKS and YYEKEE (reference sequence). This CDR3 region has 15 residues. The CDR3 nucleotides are TGTGCCAGCAGCTCCCCCAAAACAGCCCAAGAGACCCAGTACTTC. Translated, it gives CASSSPKTAQETQYF.

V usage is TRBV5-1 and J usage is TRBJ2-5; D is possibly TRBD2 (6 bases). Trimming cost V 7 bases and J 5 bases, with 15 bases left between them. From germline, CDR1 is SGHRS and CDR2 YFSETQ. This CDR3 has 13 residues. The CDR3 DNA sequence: TGCGCCAGCTTCCGTGACCGGGGGGAGACCCAGTACTTC. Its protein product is CASFRDRGETQYF. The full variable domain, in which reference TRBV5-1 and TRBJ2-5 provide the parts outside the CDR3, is KAGVTQTPRYLIKTRGQQVTLSCSPISGHRSVSWYQQTPGQGLQFLFEYFSETQRNKGNFPGRFSGRQFSNSRSEMNVSTLELGDSALYLCASFRDRGETQYFGPGTRLLVL.

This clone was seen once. Written as DNA, the CDR3 is TGTGCCACCAACGTCGCCAGGAACACTGAAGCTTTCTTT. Protein sequence: CATNVARNTEAFF. V usage is TRBV6-5 and J usage is TRBJ1-1; D gene ambiguous. Germline values: CDR1 MNHEY, CDR2 SVGAGI. This CDR3 is built from 13 residues. Trimming removed 10 bases at V and 1 base at J, with 13 bases between.

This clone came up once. CDR3 region: CAWRPQAFSYNEQFF. The CDR3 coding sequence is TGTGCCTGGAGACCACAGGCTTTCTCCTACAATGAGCAGTTCTTC. The gene calls are TRBV30 and TRBJ2-1; a weak D match, TRBD1 (5 bases). Germline assignment: CDR1 GTSNPN and CDR2 SVGIG (reference sequence). The CDR3 sequence is 15 residues long. V was pared by 3 bases and J by 0 bases, with 12 bases between. Looking up the rest from reference TRBV30 and TRBJ2-1 gives the full variable domain: SQTIHQWPATLVQPVGSPLSLECTVEGTSNPNLYWYRQAAGRGLQLLFYSVGIGQISSEVPQNLSASRPQDRQFILSSKKLLLSDSGFYLCAWRPQAFSYNEQFFGPGTRLTVL.

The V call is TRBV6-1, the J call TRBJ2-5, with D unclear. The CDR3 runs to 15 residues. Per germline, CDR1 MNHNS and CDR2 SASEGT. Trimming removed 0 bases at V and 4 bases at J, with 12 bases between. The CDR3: CASSEAGYGSETQYF. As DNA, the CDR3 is TGTGCCAGCAGTGAAGCGGGATATGGTTCAGAGACCCAGTACTTC.

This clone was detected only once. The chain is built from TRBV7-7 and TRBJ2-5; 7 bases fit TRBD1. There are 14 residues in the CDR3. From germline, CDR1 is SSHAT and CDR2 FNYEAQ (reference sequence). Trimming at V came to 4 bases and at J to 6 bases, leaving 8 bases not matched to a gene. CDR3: CASSSKTGAQTQYF. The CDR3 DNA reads TGTGCCAGCAGCTCAAAAACAGGGGCCCAGACCCAGTACTTC.

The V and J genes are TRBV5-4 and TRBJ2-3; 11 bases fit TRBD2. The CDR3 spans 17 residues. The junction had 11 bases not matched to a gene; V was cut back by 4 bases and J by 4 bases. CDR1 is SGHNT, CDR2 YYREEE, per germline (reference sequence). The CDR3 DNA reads TGTGCCAGCAGCCCCTCGCCTACTAGCGGGGGAGCAGATACGCAGTATTTT. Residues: CASSPSPTSGGADTQYF.

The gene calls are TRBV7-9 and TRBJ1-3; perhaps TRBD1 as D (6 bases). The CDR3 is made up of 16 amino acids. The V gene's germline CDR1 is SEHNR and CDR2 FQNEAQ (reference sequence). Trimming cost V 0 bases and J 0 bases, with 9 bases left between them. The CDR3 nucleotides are TGTGCCAGCAGCTTAGCAGGACAGTACTCTGGAAACACCATATATTTT. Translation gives CASSLAGQYSGNTIYF.

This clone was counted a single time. CDR3 DNA: TGCGCCAGCAGCTTACGACAGACCTCCTACAATGAGCAGTTCTTC. Its protein product is CASSLRQTSYNEQFF. V is TRBV5-1 and J is TRBJ2-1; TRBD1 might be the D (5 bases). The CDR3 spans 15 residues. Germline assignment: CDR1 SGHRS and CDR2 YFSETQ. V lost 2 bases to trimming and J lost 0 bases, with 9 bases between them. Full variable domain (missing parts from reference TRBV5-1 and TRBJ2-1): KAGVTQTPRYLIKTRGQQVTLSCSPISGHRSVSWYQQTPGQGLQFLFEYFSETQRNKGNFPGRFSGRQFSNSRSEMNVSTLELGDSALYLCASSLRQTSYNEQFFGPGTRLTVL.

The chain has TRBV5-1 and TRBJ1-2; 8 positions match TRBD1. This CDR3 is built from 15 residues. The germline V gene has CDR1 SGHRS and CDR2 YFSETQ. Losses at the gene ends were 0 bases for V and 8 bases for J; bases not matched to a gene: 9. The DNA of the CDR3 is TGCGCCAGCAGCTTGGCCGGCCAGGGGGCGGGAGGCTACACCTTC. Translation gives CASSLAGQGAGGYTF.

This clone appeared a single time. The CDR3 loop reads CASSLAGTDYGYTF. CDR3 bases: TGTGCCAGCAGCTTAGCCGGGACAGATTATGGCTACACCTTC. The chain joins TRBV4-2 to TRBJ1-2; 7 positions agree with TRBD1. Per the germline V gene, CDR1 is LGHNA and CDR2 is YNFKEQ. V lost 5 bases and J lost 5; bases outside the gene matches: 8. CDR3 length: 14 residues.